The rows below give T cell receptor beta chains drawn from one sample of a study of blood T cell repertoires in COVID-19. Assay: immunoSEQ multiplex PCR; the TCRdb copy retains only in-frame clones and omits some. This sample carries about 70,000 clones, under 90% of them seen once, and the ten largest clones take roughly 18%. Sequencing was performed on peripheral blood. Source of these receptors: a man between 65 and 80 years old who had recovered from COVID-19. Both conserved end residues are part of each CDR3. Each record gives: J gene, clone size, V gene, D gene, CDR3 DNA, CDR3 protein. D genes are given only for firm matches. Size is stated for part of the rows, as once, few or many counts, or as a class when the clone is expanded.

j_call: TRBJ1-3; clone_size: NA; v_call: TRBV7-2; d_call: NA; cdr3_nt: TGTGCCAGCAGCTATGCAAGGGAGGGAAACACCATATATTTT; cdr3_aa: CASSYAREGNTIYF
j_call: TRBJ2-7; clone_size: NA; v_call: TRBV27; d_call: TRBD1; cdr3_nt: TGTGCCAGCAGTTTATTAGGACAGGGATACGAGCAGTACTTC; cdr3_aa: CASSLLGQGYEQYF
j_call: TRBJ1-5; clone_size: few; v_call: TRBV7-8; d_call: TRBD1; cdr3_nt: TGTGCCAGCAGCCCTTCAGGTCAGGGGGCTGGTCAGCCCCAGCATTTT; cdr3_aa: CASSPSGQGAGQPQHF
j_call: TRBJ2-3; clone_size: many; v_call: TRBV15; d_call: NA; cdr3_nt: TGTGCCACCAGCAGAGAGGGGCTCGGACAGTTAGATACGCAGTATTTT; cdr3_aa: CATSREGLGQLDTQYF
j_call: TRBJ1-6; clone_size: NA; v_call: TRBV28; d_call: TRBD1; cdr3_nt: TGTGCCAGCACCAAGACAGGGGAAGGATCACCCCTCCACTTT; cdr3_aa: CASTKTGEGSPLHF
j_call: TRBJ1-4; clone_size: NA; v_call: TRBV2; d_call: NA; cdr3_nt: TGTGCCACTCGTCTAGACAGTCCGAACTGGTTTTTT; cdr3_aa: CATRLDSPNWFF
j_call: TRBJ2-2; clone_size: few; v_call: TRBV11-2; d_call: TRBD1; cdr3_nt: TGTGCCAGCAGCTTACAGGGGGCCAGGGACACCGGGGAGCTGTTTTTT; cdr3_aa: CASSLQGARDTGELFF
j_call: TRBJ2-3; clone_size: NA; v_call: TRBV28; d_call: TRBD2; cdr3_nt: TGTGCCAGCAGTCCCTCAGCGGGGGGAGTCACAGATACGCAGTATTTT; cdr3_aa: CASSPSAGGVTDTQYF
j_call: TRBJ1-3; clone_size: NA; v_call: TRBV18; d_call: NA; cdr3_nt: TGTGCCAGCTCCATCGACAGTTTGCCTGGAAACACCATATATTTT; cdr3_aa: CASSIDSLPGNTIYF
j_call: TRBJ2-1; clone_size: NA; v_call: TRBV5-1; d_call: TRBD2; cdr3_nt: TGCGCCAGCAGCCATGGCAGGACTAGCGGGAATCGGTTAGGCTCCTACAATGAGCAGTTCTTC; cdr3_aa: CASSHGRTSGNRLGSYNEQFF
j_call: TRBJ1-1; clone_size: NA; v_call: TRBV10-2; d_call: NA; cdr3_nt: TGCGCCAGCAGTGATAGGGGGGGCACTGAAGCTTTCTTT; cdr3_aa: CASSDRGGTEAFF
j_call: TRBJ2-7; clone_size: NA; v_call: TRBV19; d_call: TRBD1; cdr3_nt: TGTGCCAGTAGTATCATGGGAGTTGTCGGACAGGGGGCCTACGAGCAGTACTTC; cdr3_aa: CASSIMGVVGQGAYEQYF
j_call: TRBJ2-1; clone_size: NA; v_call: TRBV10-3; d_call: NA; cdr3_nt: TGTGCCACCGGGACACCGGTTGATGAGCAGTTCTTC; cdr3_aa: CATGTPVDEQFF
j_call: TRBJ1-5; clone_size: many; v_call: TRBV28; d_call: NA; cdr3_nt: TGTGCCAGCAGGGTACAGGGTAGCAATCAGCCCCAGCATTTT; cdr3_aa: CASRVQGSNQPQHF
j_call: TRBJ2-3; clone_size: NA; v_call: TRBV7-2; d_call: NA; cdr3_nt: TGTGCCAGCAGCCACCTCAGGGGGGATGGCACAGATACGCAGTATTTT; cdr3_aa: CASSHLRGDGTDTQYF
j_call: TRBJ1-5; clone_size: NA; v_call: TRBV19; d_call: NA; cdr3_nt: TGTGCCAGTAGTACCCCCGGGGTCGGGTATAGCAATCAGCCCCAGCATTTT; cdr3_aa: CASSTPGVGYSNQPQHF
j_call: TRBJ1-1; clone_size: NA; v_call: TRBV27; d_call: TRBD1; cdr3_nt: TGTGCCAGCAGTCTAGACAGGGTGAACACTGAAGCTTTCTTT; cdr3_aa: CASSLDRVNTEAFF